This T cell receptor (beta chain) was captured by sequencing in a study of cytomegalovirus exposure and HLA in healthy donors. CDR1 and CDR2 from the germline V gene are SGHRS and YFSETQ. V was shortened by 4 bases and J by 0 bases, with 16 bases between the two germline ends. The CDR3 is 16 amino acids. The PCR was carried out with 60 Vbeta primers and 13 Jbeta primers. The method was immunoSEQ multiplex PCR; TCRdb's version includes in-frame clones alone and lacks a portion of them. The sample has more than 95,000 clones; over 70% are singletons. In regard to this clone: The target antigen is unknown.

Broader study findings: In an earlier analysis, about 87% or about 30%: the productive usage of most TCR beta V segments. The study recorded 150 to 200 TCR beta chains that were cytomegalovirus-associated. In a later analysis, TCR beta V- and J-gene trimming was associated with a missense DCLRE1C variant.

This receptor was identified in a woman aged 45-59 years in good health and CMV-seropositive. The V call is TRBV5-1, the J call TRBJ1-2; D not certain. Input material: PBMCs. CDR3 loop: CASSPEARITNYGYTF. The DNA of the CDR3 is TGCGCCAGCAGCCCCGAGGCCAGAATCACTAACTATGGCTACACCTTC.